Here is one T cell receptor (beta chain) with its context. The antigen remains undetermined. A second PCR, run for roughly 7 to 11 cycles, used a sample-barcoded 5' primer plus a J-beta primer mix. TCRdb re-called the 5' RACE reads with MiXCR, one entry per CDR3 protein. The data hold 1 million or so distinct CDR3 sequences, with under 30% observed a single time. This entry comes from a study of blood T cells in healthy people across ages. Whole-study findings and limits: Versus aged donors, long-lived donors had higher diversity and more naive CD4+ cells.

Germline CDR1 SGHTA, CDR2 FQGNSA. Deletions cut 2 bases from V and 2 bases from J, with 15 bases between. The CDR3 contains 17 residues. In addition, the sample was reused for a study of T cells of mothers and their children.

The sample was blood. The genes are TRBV7-2 and TRBJ2-2; D is possibly TRBD2 (6 bases). The sequence was obtained from a girl aged 2 to 9 in good health. The CDR3 nucleotides read TGTGCCAGCAGCTTACTGACGGGACTCGTAAACACCGGGGAGCTGTTTTTT. Amino acids: CASSLLTGLVNTGELFF.